The source of this TCR beta chain is a study of shared clonotypes between healthy human individuals. Study as a whole: For every donor, three CD4 naive, three CD4 memory, two CD8 naive and one CD8 memory plates were used. Findings and caveats of the study: Some naive CD4 clonotypes, 5% to 5.5%, turned up in common across a few donors.

A word on this clone: Its target is not known.

Trimming removed 1 base at V and 3 bases at J, with 16 bases between. The CDR3 runs 17 residues. Germline CDR1 SEHNR, CDR2 FQNEAQ (reference sequence). Sequencing was performed with immunoSEQ multiplex PCR; in TCRdb, only in-frame clones are kept and a portion is missing. The sample contains hundreds of thousands of clones, around 78% of which appear only once. Division of CD4+ cells produced a CD45RA+ naive subset and a CD45RA-negative memory subset. The chain is built from TRBV7-9 and TRBJ2-1; possibly TRBD1 or TRBD2 for D (5 bases each). The material sequenced was memory CD4+ T cells sorted from blood. The sample's subset: CD45RA-negative fraction. This TCR derives from a woman aged 30 to 39 in good health. The CDR3 here is CASSLGAWGSFYNEQFF. DNA for the CDR3: TGTGCCAGCAGCTTAGGAGCCTGGGGGAGCTTCTACAATGAGCAGTTCTTC.